A single T cell receptor beta chain is shown here with its context. The junction had 2 bases not matched to a gene; V was cut back by 0 bases and J by 2 bases. CDR3 length: 17 residues. Germline V lookup: CDR1 SGHTA, CDR2 FQGNSA. The data originate from a study of cytomegalovirus exposure and HLA in healthy donors. The data were produced by immunoSEQ multiplex PCR, yet TCRdb's version contains in-frame clones alone and is incomplete. The table lists around 300,000 clones, approximately 86% of them singletons. The sample comprised PBMCs. This clonotype was obtained from a man between 25 and 39 years old in good health and CMV-seronegative. The chain has TRBV7-2 and TRBJ1-4; 11 bases line up with TRBD1. The CDR3 DNA reads TGTGCCAGCAGCTTAGCGGGGACAGGGGGGACTAATGAAAAACTGTTTTTT. Its protein product is CASSLAGTGGTNEKLFF. The full variable domain, rest sourced from reference TRBV7-2 and TRBJ1-4, is GAGVSQSPSNKVTEKGKDVELRCDPISGHTALYWYRQSLGQGLEFLIYFQGNSAPDKSGLPSDRFSAERTGGSVSTLTIQRTQQEDSAVYLCASSLAGTGGTNEKLFFGSGTQLSVL.